This T cell receptor beta chain was found in a study of OX40 agonist ivuxolimab in advanced cancers. Looked up from germline, CDR1 is MNHNS and CDR2 is SASEGT. This CDR3 region has 14 residues. V lost 6 bases and J 3 bases, leaving 14 bases between the germline ends. Libraries were prepared by immunoSEQ multiplex PCR; TCRdb keeps only in-frame clonotypes and omits some of them. The sample contains some 90,000 clones, about 94% of which appear only once. The chain uses TRBV6-1 and TRBJ1-1; TRBD1 is a possible D gene (5 bases). This sequence originates from an adult with an advanced solid tumor such as melanoma, head and neck, liver or kidney cancer. This sample comprised CD4+ or CD8+ T cells sorted from blood, obtained in a trial of the OX40 agonist ivuxolimab. The CDR3 nucleotides read TGTGCCAGCAGGCACCAGGGAATTGACACTGAAGCTTTCTTT. This translates into CASRHQGIDTEAFF.